This T cell receptor (beta chain) emerged from a study of T cell responses to AZD1222 COVID-19 vaccine. Study overall: Pooled together were second doses at about 4 or about 12 weeks.

The data were produced by immunoSEQ multiplex PCR, yet TCRdb's version contains in-frame clones alone and is incomplete. The repertoire holds approximately 150,000 clones, over 80% seen once, with under 2.5% in the top ten. In this sample, this clone turned up a few times. Its antigen is unknown. V was pared by 4 bases and J by 3 bases, with 7 bases of the junction left unmatched. This CDR3 is 15 amino acids long. CDR1 and CDR2 (germline): MGHRA, YSYEKL. Study results and caveats: Clonal diversity was possibly underestimated; the donors were predominantly white British and more often female. Spike-specific TCR breadth and depth went up after people got two AZD1222 doses. Repertoire sampling happened only post peak T cell response.

The sequenced sample was peripheral blood, obtained on day 0 of AZD1222 vaccination. The genes are TRBV4-1 and TRBJ2-7, with 9 positions matching TRBD2. The clonotype originates from an adult in good health. CDR3 bases: TGCGCCAGCAGCCTAGGAGCGGGGGGCCTCTACGAGCAGTACTTC. Its protein is CASSLGAGGLYEQYF.